What follows are 24 T cell receptor beta chains derived from one specimen sequenced in a study of CD8 T cells in ankylosing spondylitis. Via MiXCR, TCRdb re-called the 5' RACE reads, giving one row per CDR3 protein. In the table there are 35,000 to 40,000 distinct CDR3 sequences, about 15% of which are singletons. Source material: blood. Receptors were obtained from a male donor with ankylosing spondylitis or in good health (not recorded which).

The chain joins TRBV20-1 to TRBJ2-7, with a weak D call TRBD1 (5 bases). The V and J ends lost 5 bases and 2 bases respectively, with 13 bases between them. The CDR3 extends over 13 amino acids. CDR1 DFQATT and CDR2 SNEGSKA come from the germline V gene (reference sequence). In DNA, the CDR3 is TGCAGTGCTGGGTATGGGGCTACCTACGAGCAGTACGTC. Its translation: CSAGYGATYEQYV.

At least ten counts were recorded for this clonotype. The rearrangement links TRBV15 to TRBJ2-4; weak D call: TRBD2 (6 bases). The V end was cut by 5 bases, the J end by 4 bases, with 21 bases between. The germline CDR1 and CDR2 sequences are LNHNV and YYDKDF (reference sequence). This CDR3 is 17 amino acids long. The CDR3 is CATSAWGVQALKNIQYF. The CDR3 nucleotides read TGTGCCACCAGCGCCTGGGGGGTCCAGGCCTTGAAAAACATTCAGTACTTC.

The chain carries TRBV20-1 and TRBJ2-1; 10 nucleotides agree with TRBD2. In germline, CDR1 is DFQATT, CDR2 SNEGSKA (reference sequence). Unmatched junction bases numbered 9, after V lost 5 bases and J lost 5 bases. The CDR3 extends over 15 amino acids. The CDR3 nucleotides read TGCAGTGCTCCCCAAAGCGGGAGGGGCGACAATGAGCAGTTCTTC. Translation: CSAPQSGRGDNEQFF.

This clonotype has just a few counts. The J gene is TRBJ1-4, the V gene TRBV19, with D unresolved. This CDR3 is 16 amino acids long. The germline V and J ends were trimmed by 7 bases and 8 bases, with 23 bases remaining between them. Germline V lookup: CDR1 LNHDA, CDR2 SQIVND (reference sequence). Here the CDR3 DNA reads TGTGCCAGTACCAAAACATCGAGCTTGAACGGGGAAAAACTGTTTTTT. Its protein product is CASTKTSSLNGEKLFF.

The gene calls are TRBV4-3 and TRBJ2-1, with TRBD2 identical over 9 bases. The V segment lost 0 bases and the J segment 3 bases; nucleotides outside the gene matches: 3. The CDR3 has 16 amino acids. The germline V gene has CDR1 LGHNA and CDR2 YSLEER. The CDR3 reads CASSQEIAGDYNEQFF. CDR3 bases: TGCGCCAGCAGCCAAGAAATAGCGGGGGACTACAATGAGCAGTTCTTC.

At least ten counts were recorded for this clonotype. J is TRBJ2-2 and V is TRBV7-2; 10 nucleotides match TRBD1. CDR1 SGHTA and CDR2 FQGNSA come from the germline V gene. J was trimmed by 4 bases and V by 5 bases; bases with no gene match: 4. CDR3 length: 15 residues. As DNA, the CDR3 is TGTGCCAGCAGCCACCGACAGGGGGCCACCGGGGAGCTGTTTTTT. It specifies CASSHRQGATGELFF. Drawing the rest from reference TRBV7-2 and TRBJ2-2, the complete variable domain is GAGVSQSPSNKVTEKGKDVELRCDPISGHTALYWYRQSLGQGLEFLIYFQGNSAPDKSGLPSDRFSAERTGGSVSTLTIQRTQQEDSAVYLCASSHRQGATGELFFGEGSRLTVL.

The chain uses TRBV11-2 and TRBJ2-5; TRBD2 matches 8 bases. The CDR3 covers 14 residues. Germline loops: CDR1 SGHAT, CDR2 FQNNGV. The J segment lost 5 bases and the V segment lost 8 bases, leaving 10 bases of the junction unmatched. The CDR3 sequence is CASSTRGGSETQYF. In DNA form, the CDR3 reads TGTGCCAGCTCTACCCGGGGGGGCTCGGAGACCCAGTACTTC.

This clonotype was detected a few times. The J gene is TRBJ2-2, the V gene TRBV5-1, with D unclear. V lost 4 bases to trimming and J lost 1 base, with 5 bases between them. The CDR3 is 13 amino acids. Germline loops: CDR1 SGHRS, CDR2 YFSETQ. The CDR3 is CASSILNTGELFF. In DNA, the CDR3 is TGCGCCAGCAGCATCCTGAACACCGGGGAGCTGTTTTTT.

This chain links TRBV29-1 with TRBJ2-4; 10 bases line up with TRBD1. The germline V gene encodes CDR1 SQVTM and CDR2 ANQGSEA. The V and J ends lost 7 bases and 10 bases, in that order; junction bases with no gene match: 10. The CDR3 is 13 residues long. Here the CDR3 DNA reads TGCAGCGCCTGTGAAGGGACAGGGGTTATTCAGTACTTC. Protein sequence: CSACEGTGVIQYF.

The J gene is TRBJ1-2, the V gene TRBV6-5; TRBD1 agrees at 10 bases. CDR1 and CDR2 from the germline V gene are MNHEY and SVGAGI. The CDR3 runs to 14 residues. V lost 2 bases, J lost 8 bases, and 5 bases stayed unmatched. Here the CDR3 reads CASSYRDRGWGYTF. Here the CDR3 DNA reads TGTGCCAGCAGTTACCGGGACAGGGGATGGGGCTACACCTTC.

This clonotype appeared a few times. V gene TRBV7-3 combines with J gene TRBJ2-1, with D unclear. The V and J ends lost 5 bases and 4 bases respectively, with 12 bases between them. CDR3 length: 14 amino acids. Germline V gene data show CDR1 as SGHTA and CDR2 as FQGTGA. The CDR3 nucleotides read TGTGCCAGCAGCCCATACCCCCTATACAATGAGCAGTTCTTC. This encodes CASSPYPLYNEQFF.

CDR3 DNA sequence: TGTGCCACCAGCGCAAGCGGGGGCCTCGGGCAGCCCCAGCATTTT. Translated, it gives CATSASGGLGQPQHF. The rearrangement uses TRBV15 and TRBJ1-5; tentatively, D is TRBD1 (6 bases). Germline-derived CDR1 and CDR2 are LNHNV and YYDKDF (reference sequence). The V end was cut by 5 bases, the J end by 7 bases, with 18 bases between. The CDR3 runs 15 residues.

V gene TRBV20-1 combines with J gene TRBJ2-7; 10 nucleotides match TRBD1. V was clipped by 3 bases and J by 5 bases; unmatched bases: 7. The CDR3 extends over 14 amino acids. CDR1 DFQATT and CDR2 SNEGSKA come from the germline V gene (reference sequence). This chain's CDR3 is CSARGTGDLHEQYF. The DNA of the CDR3 is TGCAGTGCTAGGGGGACAGGGGACCTCCACGAGCAGTACTTC.

The gene calls are TRBV20-1 and TRBJ2-7; TRBD1 matches 7 bases. Germline V gives CDR1 DFQATT, CDR2 SNEGSKA (reference sequence). J gave up 4 bases and V 2 bases, and 5 bases lay outside the gene matches. This CDR3 is built from 13 residues. CDR3: CSARKGQPYEQYV. The CDR3 DNA reads TGCAGTGCTAGAAAGGGACAGCCATACGAGCAGTACGTC.

The chain joins TRBV21-1 to TRBJ2-4; the D segment call TRBD2 is taken from the table without a DNA check. TRBV21-1 represents a pseudogene. The CDR3 is 17 amino acids. CDR3 coding DNA: TGTGCCAGCAGCAGGGGCCCAAACCAAACAGCCAAAAACATTCAGTACTTC. Translation: CASSRGPNQTAKNIQYF.

The chain joins TRBV29-1 to TRBJ2-3; the D gene is possibly TRBD2 (5 bases). The V end was cut by 0 bases, the J end by 4 bases, with 14 bases between. Germline CDR1 reads SQVTM; CDR2 reads ANQGSEA. This CDR3 comprises 15 residues. CDR3 sequence reads: CSVEDFTAGPDTQYF. The CDR3 nucleotides read TGCAGCGTTGAAGATTTTACGGCGGGCCCAGATACGCAGTATTTT.

This chain uses TRBV5-1 with TRBJ2-2, with a possible D match to TRBD1 (5 bases). V was shortened by 0 bases and J by 4 bases, with 7 bases between the two germline ends. This CDR3 region has 14 residues. Per germline, CDR1 SGHRS and CDR2 YFSETQ. This chain's CDR3 is CASSLDGATGELFF. The CDR3 DNA reads as TGCGCCAGCAGCTTGGATGGGGCCACCGGGGAGCTGTTTTTT.

V and J are TRBV5-1 and TRBJ2-5; D gene uncertain. Germline assignment: CDR1 SGHRS and CDR2 YFSETQ. The CDR3 spans 13 residues. Trimming took 0 bases from V and 4 from J, leaving 7 bases between them. CDR3 coding DNA: TGCGCCAGCAGCTTGGGAAAAGGAGAGACCCAGTACTTC. Translation: CASSLGKGETQYF.

The chain combines TRBV7-2 with TRBJ2-5; D remains ambiguous. V lost 4 bases and J 4 bases, leaving 10 bases between the germline ends. Looked up from germline, CDR1 is SGHTA and CDR2 is FQGNSA. The CDR3 is 13 amino acids. The CDR3 DNA reads as TGTGCCAGCAGCTCAAGTTCGAGAGAGACCCAGTACTTC. The encoded protein is CASSSSSRETQYF.

V gene TRBV3-1 combines with J gene TRBJ2-2, with D possibly matching TRBD2 (5 bases). The CDR3 runs to 16 residues. V was clipped by 0 bases and J by 1 base, with 9 bases between them. The germline gives CDR1 LGHDT, CDR2 YNNKEL (reference sequence). The CDR3 spells CASSQDPAVNTGELFF. Written as DNA, the CDR3 is TGTGCCAGCAGCCAAGACCCAGCGGTGAACACCGGGGAGCTGTTTTTT.

The chain carries TRBV12-3 or TRBV12-4 and TRBJ2-2; 9 positions match TRBD1. CDR3 length: 15 residues. Trimming cost V 2 bases and J 3 bases; bases outside gene matches: 1. CDR3 residues: CASSLRQGDTGELFF. As DNA, the CDR3 is TGTGCCAGCAGTTTAAGACAGGGGGACACCGGGGAGCTGTTTTTT.

This rearrangement joins TRBV12-3 or TRBV12-4 to TRBJ2-1; D gene unclear. Trimming pared 5 bases from V and 14 bases from J, leaving 13 bases between. The CDR3 runs 11 residues. CDR3 nucleotide sequence: TGTGCCAGCAGTACCACAGCCCACGAGTTCTTC. Translating it yields CASSTTAHEFF.

The sample holds a few counts of this clonotype. The chain uses TRBV29-1 and TRBJ2-7, with D perhaps matching TRBD2 (7 bases). Per germline, CDR1 SQVTM and CDR2 ANQGSEA. The CDR3 is 13 residues long. Trimming removed 4 bases from V and 2 bases from J, with 12 bases in between. The chain's CDR3 is CSVVVGGPYEQYF. In DNA, the CDR3 is TGCAGCGTTGTTGTCGGGGGGCCCTACGAGCAGTACTTC.

This chain links TRBV29-1 with TRBJ2-1, with D unclear. The germline CDR1 and CDR2 sequences are SQVTM and ANQGSEA. This CDR3 has 12 residues. CDR3 bases: TGCTGTTCCCGGAGCTCCTACAATGAGCAGTTCTTC. Its protein product is CCSRSSYNEQFF.